These 5 T cell receptor beta chains originate from one sample sequenced in a study of T cells after posttransplantation cyclophosphamide. The assay was immunoSEQ multiplex PCR, and TCRdb's table has in-frame clones only and misses some. The record shows over 15,000 clones for this sample, with no singletons present. A marrow graft followed busulfan-fludarabine conditioning, with cyclophosphamide on days +3 and +4. This specimen was PBMCs, taken after allogeneic stem cell transplant with posttransplant cyclophosphamide. The receptors here all came from a female patient in her 30s who received an allogeneic stem cell transplant from a related donor, was CMV-positive, and had no GVHD. The T cells may come from the graft donor.

In its sample, this clone was seen many times. V gene TRBV19 combines with J gene TRBJ2-1; 9 bases are a match to TRBD1. The CDR3 totals 15 residues. V lost 6 bases and J lost 0; bases outside the gene matches: 3. Germline V lookup: CDR1 LNHDA, CDR2 SQIVND (reference sequence). CDR3 loop: CASRGQGSSYNEQFF. The CDR3 region has the DNA TGTGCCAGTAGGGGACAGGGAAGCTCCTACAATGAGCAGTTCTTC.

This clone showed up many times. V and J are TRBV7-9 and TRBJ2-7, with D possibly being TRBD1 (5 bases). The CDR3 is made up of 14 amino acids. Germline lookup yields CDR1 SEHNR and CDR2 FQNEAQ (reference sequence). Trimming cost V 6 bases and J 3 bases, with 15 bases left between them. DNA for the CDR3: TGTGCCAGCAGTAATAGGGGAAGTATCTACGAGCAGTACTTC. Protein sequence: CASSNRGSIYEQYF.

This clone was seen more than once but under ten times. This sequence joins TRBV30 and TRBJ2-5, with D perhaps matching TRBD1 (5 bases). TRBJ2-7 explains the end of the DNA better; the J call may be wrong. This CDR3 has 12 residues. The germline CDR1 and CDR2 sequences are GTSNPN and SVGIG (reference sequence). DNA of the CDR3: TGTGCCTGGAGTGGCCCAGGGAACGAGCAGTACTTC. Its protein is CAWSGPGNEQYF.

This clone occurred many times. The rearrangement uses TRBV7-2 and TRBJ2-1; D ambiguous. V was clipped by 2 bases and J by 1 base, with 12 bases between them. The CDR3 sequence is 16 residues long. Germline CDR1 and CDR2: SGHTA and FQGNSA. In DNA form, the CDR3 reads TGTGCCAGCAGCTTATATCAGACTGCTTCCTACAATGAGCAGTTCTTC. This translates into CASSLYQTASYNEQFF.

This clone was counted at least ten times. The chain couples TRBV9 to TRBJ1-3; no clear D. With 6 bases removed from V and 3 bases from J, the gap between germline ends came to 16 bases. There are 15 residues in the CDR3. Germline loops: CDR1 SGDLS, CDR2 YYNGEE. CDR3 DNA sequence: TGTGCCAGCAAGACCGAGGGAACAGTTGGAAACACCATATATTTT. This translates into CASKTEGTVGNTIYF.